The clone carrying this TCR beta chain was counted ten times or more. What it binds is not known. The data were obtained in a study of T cells after yellow fever vaccination. Study-wide results and limits: The study noted that FACS-sorted repertoires could contain abundant clonotypes contaminating from the bulk population.

With 0 bases removed from V and 1 base from J, the gap between germline ends came to 22 bases. Germline V CDR1 and CDR2: DFQATT, SNEGSKA (reference sequence). The CDR3 is 19 amino acids. TCRdb passed the 5' RACE reads through MiXCR, listing each CDR3 protein once. The top ten clones hold around 2.1% of a sample with around 65,000 distinct CDR3 sequences, 4.5% to 7.5% of them seen once. This TCR came from a man aged 18 to 30 who received the YFV17D yellow fever vaccine. Sample: CD4+ T cells sorted from PBMCs, taken less than 16 days after the first yellow fever vaccination. The rearrangement uses TRBV20-1 and TRBJ1-5; D possibly corresponds to TRBD1 (5 bases). CDR3 DNA: TGCAGTGCTAGAGATTACAGGTTTGAATTTGAAGTAAGCAATCAGCCCCAGCATTTT. Translated: CSARDYRFEFEVSNQPQHF.